This entry features one T cell receptor (beta chain) sequence. Its antigen is currently unknown. This CDR3 is built from 14 residues. The germline gives CDR1 GTSNPN, CDR2 SVGIG (reference sequence). V gave up 0 bases and J gave up 6 bases, with 12 bases separating them. The data stem from a study of T cell responses to AZD1222 COVID-19 vaccine. The table came from immunoSEQ multiplex PCR; TCRdb's copy has only in-frame clones and leaves some out. In the table there are over 120,000 clones, around 90% of which are singletons. Study results and caveats: Repertoire samples came only from after the peak T cell response. A mostly white British donor set with more females was recruited, and clonal diversity was possibly underestimated. Reports indicate that nearly half of spike-specific TCRs are directed at unmutated variant regions.

The TCR comes from an adult who received the MenACWY meningococcal vaccine as a control. The specimen was peripheral blood, collected 28 days after the second dose of the MenACWY control vaccine. This chain links TRBV30 with TRBJ1-5, with D tentatively TRBD1 (6 bases). The CDR3 DNA sequence: TGTGCCTGGAGTGTGGGGGCCGAGAGTCAGCCCCAGCATTTT. Encoded protein: CAWSVGAESQPQHF.